These T cell receptor beta chains were read from a single sample in a study of Ad26.COV2.S vaccination and SARS-CoV-2 variants. Here immunoSEQ multiplex PCR was the method, and the copy in TCRdb shows in-frame clones only, minus some. Among more than 400,000 clones listed, over 80% were seen once. Sequenced material: peripheral blood, taken in a trial of Ad26.COV2.S vaccine versus placebo. These receptors originate from a person aged 18-65 years who received the Ad26.COV2.S COVID-19 vaccine or a placebo. The CDR3 runs from the conserved cysteine through the conserved F or W. Each record gives: D gene, J gene, V gene, clone size, CDR3 protein, CDR3 DNA. The D gene is left open where the match is weak. The size of a clone is reported for some rows only, either as once, few or many, or as a class for expanded clones.

D: .; J: TRBJ1-1; V: TRBV30; size: .; CDR3: CAWIGWSTEAFF; DNA: TGTGCCTGGATTGGTTGGAGCACTGAAGCTTTCTTT
D: .; J: TRBJ1-2; V: TRBV14; size: .; CDR3: CASSQQRGPYGYTF; DNA: TGTGCCAGCAGCCAACAACGAGGCCCTTATGGCTACACCTTC
D: .; J: TRBJ1-1; V: TRBV7-2; size: .; CDR3: CASSQGQANTEAFF; DNA: TGTGCCAGCAGCCAAGGGCAAGCGAACACTGAAGCTTTCTTT
D: TRBD1; J: TRBJ2-3; V: TRBV7-8; size: .; CDR3: CASSKDRGGTQYF; DNA: TGTGCCAGCAGCAAAGACAGGGGCGGTACGCAGTATTTT
D: .; J: TRBJ1-1; V: TRBV19; size: .; CDR3: CASTMGATRPMNTEAFF; DNA: TGTGCCAGTACCATGGGGGCGACCCGGCCCATGAACACTGAAGCTTTCTTT
D: .; J: TRBJ1-2; V: TRBV20-1; size: .; CDR3: CSASLARGYTF; DNA: TGCAGTGCTAGTTTGGCACGAGGCTACACCTTC
D: .; J: TRBJ1-1; V: TRBV7-7; size: .; CDR3: CASSSGRGNTEAFF; DNA: TGTGCTAGCAGCTCAGGGAGGGGAAACACTGAAGCTTTCTTT
D: .; J: TRBJ1-6; V: TRBV18; size: few; CDR3: CASSPNLAKDSPLHF; DNA: TGTGCCAGCTCACCAAATTTGGCAAAGGATTCACCCCTCCACTTT
D: TRBD1; J: TRBJ2-7; V: TRBV7-6; size: .; CDR3: CASSPQGAAYEQYF; DNA: TGTGCCAGCAGCCCACAGGGGGCGGCCTACGAGCAGTACTTC
D: TRBD1; J: TRBJ1-1; V: TRBV3-1/TRBV3-2; size: .; CDR3: CASSRTGLYTEAFF; DNA: TGTGCCAGCAGCCGGACAGGGCTGTATACTGAAGCTTTCTTT
D: TRBD1; J: TRBJ2-7; V: TRBV28; size: few; CDR3: CASSAAGTGTYEQYF; DNA: TGTGCCAGCAGTGCGGCCGGGACAGGGACCTACGAGCAGTACTTC
D: .; J: TRBJ1-4; V: TRBV5-1; size: .; CDR3: CASSFGEKLFF; DNA: TGCGCCAGCAGCTTTGGAGAAAAACTGTTTTTT
D: .; J: TRBJ2-7; V: TRBV25-1; size: .; CDR3: CASSDNLGSYEQYF; DNA: TGTGCCAGCAGTGACAATTTGGGGTCCTACGAGCAGTACTTC
D: .; J: TRBJ2-2; V: TRBV11-2; size: .; CDR3: CASSLSGIGELFF; DNA: TGTGCCAGCAGCTTATCTGGTATCGGGGAGCTGTTTTTT
D: TRBD1; J: TRBJ1-6; V: TRBV11-2; size: .; CDR3: CASSLVPSRGHSPLHF; DNA: TGTGCCAGCAGCTTAGTCCCTTCCAGGGGGCATTCACCCCTCCACTTT
D: .; J: TRBJ1-1; V: TRBV25-1; size: .; CDR3: CASSEGDIGNTEAFF; DNA: TGTGCCAGCAGTGAGGGGGACATTGGGAACACTGAAGCTTTCTTT
D: .; J: TRBJ1-1; V: TRBV5-8; size: .; CDR3: CASSLYGGPNTEAFF; DNA: TGTGCCAGCAGCTTATATGGGGGTCCCAACACTGAAGCTTTCTTT
D: .; J: TRBJ2-1; V: TRBV7-9; size: .; CDR3: CASSLAQGSGYNEQFF; DNA: TGTGCCAGCAGCTTAGCGCAGGGTAGCGGCTACAATGAGCAGTTCTTC
D: .; J: TRBJ1-6; V: TRBV6-5; size: few; CDR3: CASSQGRDNSPLHF; DNA: TGTGCCAGCAGTCAGGGGCGCGATAATTCACCCCTCCACTTT
D: TRBD1; J: TRBJ1-1; V: TRBV19; size: .; CDR3: CASSISETGTGEAFF; DNA: TGTGCCAGTAGTATATCGGAGACAGGGACTGGCGAAGCTTTCTTT
D: .; J: TRBJ2-3; V: TRBV4-3; size: once; CDR3: CASSQDAGSTDTQYF; DNA: TGCGCCAGCAGCCAAGATGCGGGGAGTACAGATACGCAGTATTTT
D: .; J: TRBJ1-1; V: TRBV11-3; size: .; CDR3: CASSSWAWDTEAFF; DNA: TGTGCCAGCAGCTCCTGGGCATGGGACACTGAAGCTTTCTTT
D: TRBD1; J: TRBJ1-2; V: TRBV4-1; size: few; CDR3: CASSQETIRGRRWKYYGYTF; DNA: TGCGCCAGCAGCCAAGAAACGATCAGGGGGCGCCGGTGGAAGTACTATGGCTACACCTTC
D: TRBD1; J: TRBJ1-6; V: TRBV14; size: .; CDR3: CASSTRTGTGNSPLHF; DNA: TGTGCCAGCAGCACACGGACAGGGACCGGGAATTCACCCCTCCACTTT